These 8 T cell receptor beta chains came from one sample sequenced in a study of OX40 agonist ivuxolimab in advanced cancers. Sequencing was performed with immunoSEQ multiplex PCR; in TCRdb, only in-frame clones are kept and a portion is missing. The sample holds approximately 70,000 clones, roughly 88% seen once. Sequencing was performed on CD4+ or CD8+ T cells sorted from blood, taken in a trial of the OX40 agonist ivuxolimab. The receptors derive from an adult with an advanced solid tumor such as melanoma, head and neck, liver or kidney cancer.

V is TRBV6-5 and J is TRBJ1-2, with D possibly matching TRBD1 (5 bases). Trimming took off 0 bases at V and 5 bases at J, with 13 bases between the two ends. This CDR3 region has 15 residues. Per germline, CDR1 MNHEY and CDR2 SVGAGI. The CDR3 loop is CASSYSGTTGYGYTF. For the CDR3, the DNA is TGTGCCAGCAGTTACTCGGGGACGACGGGATATGGCTACACCTTC.

The V gene is TRBV5-1, the J gene TRBJ1-5; D is uncertain. CDR1 and CDR2 from the germline V gene are SGHRS and YFSETQ. This CDR3 region has 16 residues. V was shortened by 0 bases and J by 2 bases, with 12 bases between the two germline ends. The CDR3 nucleotides read TGCGCCAGCAGCTTGGACCTCTCGGAGGGCAATCAGCCCCAGCATTTT. Protein: CASSLDLSEGNQPQHF.

The rearrangement uses TRBV6-5 and TRBJ1-6; D is perhaps TRBD1 (5 bases). CDR3 length equals 15 residues. Looked up from germline, CDR1 is MNHEY and CDR2 is SVGAGI. Trimming cost V 6 bases and J 7 bases, with 16 bases left between them. CDR3 amino acids: CASSLSGTANSPLHF. CDR3 sequence (DNA): TGTGCCAGCAGCCTCTCAGGGACGGCCAATTCACCCCTCCACTTT.

This rearrangement joins TRBV21-1 to TRBJ1-6. TRBV21-1 is designated a pseudogene. This CDR3 has 14 amino acids. The CDR3 coding sequence is TGTGCCAGCAGCAAAGAGGAGGGTGATTCACCCCTCCACTTT. The encoded protein is CASSKEEGDSPLHF.

This chain connects TRBV28 to TRBJ1-2; D gene unclear. The CDR3 consists of 10 residues. Germline V gives CDR1 MDHEN, CDR2 SYDVKM. Trimming pared 10 bases from V and 8 bases from J, leaving 11 bases between. The CDR3 protein is CAILGRGYTF. DNA for the CDR3: TGTGCCATCCTCGGGAGGGGCTACACCTTC.

This chain uses TRBV5-4 with TRBJ2-4; D tentatively reads TRBD1 or TRBD2 (6 bases each). This CDR3 region has 15 residues. Trimming cost V 5 bases and J 0 bases, with 12 bases left between them. Germline lookup yields CDR1 SGHNT and CDR2 YYREEE (reference sequence). The CDR3 coding sequence is TGTGCCAGCAGTCAAGGGGGGTCAGCCAAAAACATTCAGTACTTC. It codes for CASSQGGSAKNIQYF.

V is TRBV7-2 and J is TRBJ2-3, with D unclear. The CDR3 spans 15 residues. Trimming stripped 5 bases from V and 0 bases from J, with 12 bases between. From germline, CDR1 is SGHTA and CDR2 FQGNSA. The CDR3 sequence is CASSPHTRSTDTQYF. The CDR3 DNA reads as TGTGCCAGCAGCCCCCATACCCGGAGCACAGATACGCAGTATTTT.

This chain connects TRBV19 to TRBJ2-2; D not resolved. CDR1 and CDR2 from the germline V gene are LNHDA and SQIVND (reference sequence). The CDR3 runs to 13 residues. Trimming pared 1 base from V and 8 bases from J, leaving 8 bases between. CDR3 in DNA: TGTGCCAGTAGTATAGGTCCGGCAGGGGAGCTGTTTTTT. Translation gives CASSIGPAGELFF.